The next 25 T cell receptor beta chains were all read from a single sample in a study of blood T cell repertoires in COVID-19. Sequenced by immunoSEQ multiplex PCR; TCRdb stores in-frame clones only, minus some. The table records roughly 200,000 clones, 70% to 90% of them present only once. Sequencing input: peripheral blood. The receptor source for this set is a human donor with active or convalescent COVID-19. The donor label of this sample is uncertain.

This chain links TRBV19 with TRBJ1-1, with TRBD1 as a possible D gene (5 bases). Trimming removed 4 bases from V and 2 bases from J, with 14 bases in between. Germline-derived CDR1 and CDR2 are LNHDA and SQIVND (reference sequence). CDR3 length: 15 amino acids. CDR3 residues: CASSRWGELNTEAFF. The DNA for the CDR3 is TGTGCCAGTAGTAGATGGGGGGAGCTTAACACTGAAGCTTTCTTT.

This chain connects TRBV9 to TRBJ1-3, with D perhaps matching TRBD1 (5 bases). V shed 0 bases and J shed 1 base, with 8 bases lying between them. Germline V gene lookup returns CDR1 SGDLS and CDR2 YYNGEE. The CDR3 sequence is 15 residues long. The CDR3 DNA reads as TGTGCCAGCAGCGTAGACGGGGGTTCTGGAAACACCATATATTTT. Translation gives CASSVDGGSGNTIYF.

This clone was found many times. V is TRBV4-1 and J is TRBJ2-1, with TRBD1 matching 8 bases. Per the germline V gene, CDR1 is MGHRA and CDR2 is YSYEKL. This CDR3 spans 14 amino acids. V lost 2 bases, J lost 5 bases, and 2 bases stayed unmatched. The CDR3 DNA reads TGCGCCAGCAGCCAACTGACAGGGGACAATGAGCAGTTCTTC. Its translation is CASSQLTGDNEQFF.

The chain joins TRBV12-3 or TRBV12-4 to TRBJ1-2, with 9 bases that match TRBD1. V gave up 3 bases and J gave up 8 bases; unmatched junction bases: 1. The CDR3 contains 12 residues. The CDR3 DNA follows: TGTGCCAGCAGTTTTGGGACAGGGGGCTACACCTTC. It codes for CASSFGTGGYTF.

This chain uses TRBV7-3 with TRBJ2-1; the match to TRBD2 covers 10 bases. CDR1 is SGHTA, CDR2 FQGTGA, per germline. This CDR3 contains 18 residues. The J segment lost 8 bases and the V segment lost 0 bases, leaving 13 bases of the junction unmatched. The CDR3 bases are TGTGCCAGCAGCTTAACGACGGTCAGCTTAGCGGGAGGAGATGAGCAGTTCTTC. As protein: CASSLTTVSLAGGDEQFF. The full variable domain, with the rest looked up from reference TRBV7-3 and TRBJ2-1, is GAGVSQTPSNKVTEKGKYVELRCDPISGHTALYWYRQSLGQGPEFLIYFQGTGAADDSGLPNDRFFAVRPEGSVSTLKIQRTERGDSAVYLCASSLTTVSLAGGDEQFFGPGTRLTVL.

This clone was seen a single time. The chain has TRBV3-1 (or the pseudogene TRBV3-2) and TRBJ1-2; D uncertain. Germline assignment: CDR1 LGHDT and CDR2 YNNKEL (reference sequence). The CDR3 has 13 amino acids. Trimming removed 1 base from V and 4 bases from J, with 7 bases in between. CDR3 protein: CASSQGALYGYTF. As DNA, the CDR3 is TGTGCCAGCAGCCAAGGGGCGCTCTATGGCTACACCTTC.

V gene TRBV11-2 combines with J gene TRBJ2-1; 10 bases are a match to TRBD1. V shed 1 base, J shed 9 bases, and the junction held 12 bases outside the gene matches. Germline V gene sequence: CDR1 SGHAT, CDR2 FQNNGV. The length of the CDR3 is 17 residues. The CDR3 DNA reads TGTGCCAGCAGCTTAGGTAACGGACAGGGGGATAGGATTGAGCAGTTCTTC. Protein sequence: CASSLGNGQGDRIEQFF.

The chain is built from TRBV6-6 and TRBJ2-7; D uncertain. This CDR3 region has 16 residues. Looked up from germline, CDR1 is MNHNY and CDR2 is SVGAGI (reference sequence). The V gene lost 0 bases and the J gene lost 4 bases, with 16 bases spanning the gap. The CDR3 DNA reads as TGTGCCAGCAGTTACTCGAAACTCTCCTCTCTTTACGAGCAGTACTTC. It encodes CASSYSKLSSLYEQYF.

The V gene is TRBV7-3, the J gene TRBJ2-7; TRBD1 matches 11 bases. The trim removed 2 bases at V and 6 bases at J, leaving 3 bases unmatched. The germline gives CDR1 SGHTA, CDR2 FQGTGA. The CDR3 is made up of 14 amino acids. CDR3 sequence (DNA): TGTGCCAGCAGCTTAGGGGACAGGGGGACCGAGCAGTACTTC. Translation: CASSLGDRGTEQYF.

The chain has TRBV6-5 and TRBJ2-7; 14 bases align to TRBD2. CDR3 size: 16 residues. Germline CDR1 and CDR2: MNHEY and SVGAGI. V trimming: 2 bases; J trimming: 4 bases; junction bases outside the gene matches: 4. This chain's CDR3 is CASSYLRLAGGYEQYF. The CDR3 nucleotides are TGTGCCAGCAGTTACCTTAGACTAGCGGGGGGGTACGAGCAGTACTTC.

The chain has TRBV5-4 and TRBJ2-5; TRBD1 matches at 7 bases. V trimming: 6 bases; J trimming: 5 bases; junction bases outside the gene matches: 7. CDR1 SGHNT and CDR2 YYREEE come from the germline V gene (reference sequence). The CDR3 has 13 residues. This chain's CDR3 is CASNLKGAETQYF. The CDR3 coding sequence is TGTGCCAGCAACCTTAAGGGGGCCGAGACCCAGTACTTC.

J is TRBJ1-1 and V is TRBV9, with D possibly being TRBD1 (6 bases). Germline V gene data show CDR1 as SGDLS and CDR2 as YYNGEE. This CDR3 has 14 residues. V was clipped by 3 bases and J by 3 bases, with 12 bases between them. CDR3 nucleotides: TGTGCCAGCAGCGGGAACAGGGTAGACACTGAAGCTTTCTTT. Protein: CASSGNRVDTEAFF.

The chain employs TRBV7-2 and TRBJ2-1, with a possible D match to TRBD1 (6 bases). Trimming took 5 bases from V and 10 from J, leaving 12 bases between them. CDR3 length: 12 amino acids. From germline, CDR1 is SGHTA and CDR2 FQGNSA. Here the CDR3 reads CASSETGYEQFF. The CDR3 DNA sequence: TGTGCCAGCAGCGAAACAGGGTACGAGCAGTTCTTC.

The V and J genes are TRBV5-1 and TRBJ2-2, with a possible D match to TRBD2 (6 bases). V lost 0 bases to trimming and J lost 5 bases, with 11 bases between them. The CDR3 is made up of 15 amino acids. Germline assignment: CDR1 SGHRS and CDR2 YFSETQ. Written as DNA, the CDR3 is TGCGCCAGCAGCTTGGCCGCGGGATTTACCGGGGAGCTGTTTTTT. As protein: CASSLAAGFTGELFF.

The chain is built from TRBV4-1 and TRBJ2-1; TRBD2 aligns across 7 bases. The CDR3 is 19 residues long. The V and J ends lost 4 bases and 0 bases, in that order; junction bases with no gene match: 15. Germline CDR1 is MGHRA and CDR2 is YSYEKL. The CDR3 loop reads CASSLQLASGDPSYNEQFF. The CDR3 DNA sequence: TGCGCCAGCAGCCTCCAACTGGCTAGCGGCGATCCCTCCTACAATGAGCAGTTCTTC.

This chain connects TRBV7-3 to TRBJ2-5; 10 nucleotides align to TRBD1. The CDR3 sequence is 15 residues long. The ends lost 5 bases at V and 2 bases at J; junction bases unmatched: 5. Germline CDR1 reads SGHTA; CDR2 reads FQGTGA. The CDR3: CASSPGTGVQETQYF. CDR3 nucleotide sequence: TGTGCCAGCAGCCCAGGGACAGGGGTTCAAGAGACCCAGTACTTC.

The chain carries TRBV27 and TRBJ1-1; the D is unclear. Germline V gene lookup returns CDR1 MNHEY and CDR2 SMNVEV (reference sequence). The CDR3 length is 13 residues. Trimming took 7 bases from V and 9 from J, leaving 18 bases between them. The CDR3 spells CASKDQLGNQAFF. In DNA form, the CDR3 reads TGTGCCAGCAAAGATCAATTGGGCAACCAAGCTTTCTTT.

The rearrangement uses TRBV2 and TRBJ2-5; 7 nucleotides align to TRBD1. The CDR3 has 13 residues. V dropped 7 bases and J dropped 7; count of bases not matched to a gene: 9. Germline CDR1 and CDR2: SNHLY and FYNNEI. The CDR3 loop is CASKGQASGTQYF. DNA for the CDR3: TGTGCCAGCAAAGGACAGGCCTCGGGGACCCAGTACTTC. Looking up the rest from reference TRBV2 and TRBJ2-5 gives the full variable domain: EPEVTQTPSHQVTQMGQEVILRCVPISNHLYFYWYRQILGQKVEFLVSFYNNEISEKSEIFDDQFSVERPDGSNFTLKIRSTKLEDSAMYFCASKGQASGTQYFGPGTRLLVL.

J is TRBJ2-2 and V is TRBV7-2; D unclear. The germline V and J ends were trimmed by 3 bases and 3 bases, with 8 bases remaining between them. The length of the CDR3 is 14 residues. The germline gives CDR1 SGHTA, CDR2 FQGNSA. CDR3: CASSFANYTGELFF. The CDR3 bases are TGTGCCAGCAGCTTCGCGAACTACACCGGGGAGCTGTTTTTT.

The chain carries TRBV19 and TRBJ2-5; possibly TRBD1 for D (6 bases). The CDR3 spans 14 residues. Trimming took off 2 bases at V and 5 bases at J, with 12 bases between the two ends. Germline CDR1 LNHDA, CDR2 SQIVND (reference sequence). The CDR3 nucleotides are TGTGCCAGTAGTATAATTATGAGGGGGGAGACCCAGTACTTC. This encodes CASSIIMRGETQYF.

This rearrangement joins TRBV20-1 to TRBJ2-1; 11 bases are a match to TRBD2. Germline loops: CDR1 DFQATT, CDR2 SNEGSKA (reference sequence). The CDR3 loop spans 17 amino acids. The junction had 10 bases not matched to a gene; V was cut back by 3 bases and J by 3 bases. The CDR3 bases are TGCAGTGCTAGTTATAGCGGGGGGGCTACGAACTACAATGAGCAGTTCTTC. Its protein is CSASYSGGATNYNEQFF.

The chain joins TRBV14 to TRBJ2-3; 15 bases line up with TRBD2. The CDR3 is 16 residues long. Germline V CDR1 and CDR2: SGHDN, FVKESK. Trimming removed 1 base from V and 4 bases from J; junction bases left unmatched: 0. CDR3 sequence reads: CASSQGTSGRADTQYF. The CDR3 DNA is TGTGCCAGCAGCCAAGGGACTAGCGGGAGGGCAGATACGCAGTATTTT.

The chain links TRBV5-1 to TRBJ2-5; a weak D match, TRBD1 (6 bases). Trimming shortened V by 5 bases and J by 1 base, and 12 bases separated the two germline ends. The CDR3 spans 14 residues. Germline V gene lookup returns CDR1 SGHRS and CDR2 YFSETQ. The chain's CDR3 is CASRVTGSQETQYF. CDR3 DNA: TGCGCCAGCAGGGTAACAGGGAGCCAAGAGACCCAGTACTTC. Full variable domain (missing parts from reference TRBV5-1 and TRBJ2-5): KAGVTQTPRYLIKTRGQQVTLSCSPISGHRSVSWYQQTPGQGLQFLFEYFSETQRNKGNFPGRFSGRQFSNSRSEMNVSTLELGDSALYLCASRVTGSQETQYFGPGTRLLVL.

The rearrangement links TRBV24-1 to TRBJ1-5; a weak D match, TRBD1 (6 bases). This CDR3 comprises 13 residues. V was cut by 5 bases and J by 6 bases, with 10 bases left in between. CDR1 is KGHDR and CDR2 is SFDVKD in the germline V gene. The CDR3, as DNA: TGTGCCACCAGTGGCAGGGGTGGTCAGCCCCAGCATTTT. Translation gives CATSGRGGQPQHF.

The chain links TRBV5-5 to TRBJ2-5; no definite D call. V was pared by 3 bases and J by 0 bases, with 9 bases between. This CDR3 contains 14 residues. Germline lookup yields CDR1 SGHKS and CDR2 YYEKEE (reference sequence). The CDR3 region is CASSWATYQETQYF. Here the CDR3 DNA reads TGTGCCAGCAGCTGGGCCACCTACCAAGAGACCCAGTACTTC.